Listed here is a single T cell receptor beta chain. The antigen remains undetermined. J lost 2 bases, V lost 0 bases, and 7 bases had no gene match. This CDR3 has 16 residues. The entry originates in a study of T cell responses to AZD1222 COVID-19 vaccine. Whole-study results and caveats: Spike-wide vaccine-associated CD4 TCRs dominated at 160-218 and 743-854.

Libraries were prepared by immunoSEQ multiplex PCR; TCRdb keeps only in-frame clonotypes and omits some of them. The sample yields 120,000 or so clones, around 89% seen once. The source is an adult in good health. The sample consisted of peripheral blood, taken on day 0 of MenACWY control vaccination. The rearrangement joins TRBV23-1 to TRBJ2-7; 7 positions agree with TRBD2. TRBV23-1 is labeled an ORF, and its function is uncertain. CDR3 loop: CASSQSIIGTTYEQYF. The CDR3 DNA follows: TGCGCCAGCAGTCAATCTATAATAGGGACTACCTACGAGCAGTACTTC.